A single sample is the source of the 30 T cell receptor beta chains below, sequenced in a study of blood T cell repertoires in COVID-19. Repertoires were generated with immunoSEQ multiplex PCR, while TCRdb's copy carries only in-frame clones and drops some. The repertoire holds around 59,000 clones, with 81% as singletons. The sequencing input was peripheral blood. The receptors here all came from a woman older than 75 with active or convalescent COVID-19.

This clone was recorded once. The CDR3 coding sequence is TGTGCCTGCTTGGGACAGGCCCCTGCGGGGGGCAATCAGCCCCAGCATTTT. As protein: CACLGQAPAGGNQPQHF. V is TRBV2 and J is TRBJ1-5; TRBD1 aligns across 8 bases. V was pared by 11 bases and J by 2 bases, with 17 bases of the junction left unmatched. There are 17 residues in the CDR3. Looked up from germline, CDR1 is SNHLY and CDR2 is FYNNEI.

This clone was observed once. The chain uses TRBV19 and TRBJ1-5; D is perhaps TRBD1 (6 bases). The CDR3 has 15 residues. Germline CDR1 and CDR2: LNHDA and SQIVND (reference sequence). The V end was cut by 9 bases, the J end by 0 bases, with 15 bases between. CDR3 in DNA: TGTGCCAGCAATGGACAGATCTATAGCAATCAGCCCCAGCATTTT. As protein: CASNGQIYSNQPQHF.

This chain joins TRBV6-2 or TRBV6-3 and TRBJ2-5, with D tentatively TRBD2 (5 bases). This CDR3 is 13 amino acids long. Looked up from germline, CDR1 is MNHEY and CDR2 is SVGEGT. Trimming took 2 bases from V and 5 from J, leaving 9 bases between them. CDR3 region: CASSYLREETQYF. DNA for the CDR3: TGTGCCAGCAGTTACCTGAGGGAGGAGACCCAGTACTTC.

CDR3 loop: CASQQGLGEKLFF. The CDR3, as DNA: TGTGCCAGCCAGCAGGGCCTGGGTGAAAAACTGTTTTTT. The genes are TRBV12-3 or TRBV12-4 and TRBJ1-4; a possible D gene is TRBD1 (5 bases). The V gene lost 8 bases and the J gene lost 7 bases, with 14 bases spanning the gap. The CDR3 spans 13 residues.

V and J are TRBV5-1 and TRBJ1-4, with D unresolved. The CDR3 totals 16 residues. Trimming took 2 bases from V and 5 from J, leaving 16 bases between them. Germline assignment: CDR1 SGHRS and CDR2 YFSETQ. The CDR3 loop reads CASSFEQNVNNEKLFF. The DNA of the CDR3 is TGCGCCAGCAGCTTTGAACAGAACGTGAACAATGAAAAACTGTTTTTT.

The chain employs TRBV21-1 and TRBJ2-1; the D segment call TRBD2 is taken from the table without a DNA check. TRBV21-1 is a pseudogene segment. This CDR3 has 18 residues. CDR3 sequence: CASSPFPGLPSSYNEQFF. CDR3 sequence (DNA): TGTGCCAGCAGCCCCTTCCCGGGACTCCCCAGCTCGTACAATGAGCAGTTCTTC.

This clone showed up just once. V gene TRBV27 combines with J gene TRBJ2-7; D not resolved. V gave up 2 bases and J gave up 0 bases, with 11 bases separating them. From germline, CDR1 is MNHEY and CDR2 SMNVEV (reference sequence). The CDR3 loop spans 15 amino acids. CDR3 residues: CASSLMSQSSYEQYF. CDR3 nucleotide sequence: TGTGCCAGCAGTTTAATGTCACAGAGCTCCTACGAGCAGTACTTC.

The genes are TRBV7-9 and TRBJ1-6, with unresolved D. Germline V gives CDR1 SEHNR, CDR2 FQNEAQ (reference sequence). This CDR3 contains 13 residues. V lost 4 bases, J lost 14 bases, and 15 bases lay in between. The DNA for the CDR3 is TGTGCCAGCAGCTCAAACAGCTTTTCTTCCCTCCACTTT. Translated: CASSSNSFSSLHF. The complete variable domain, with remaining parts taken from reference TRBV7-9 and TRBJ1-6, reads DTGVSQNPRHKITKRGQNVTFRCDPISEHNRLYWYRQTLGQGPEFLTYFQNEAQLEKSRLLSDRFSAERPKGSFSTLEIQRTEQGDSAMYLCASSSNSFSSLHFGNGTRLTVT.

The table lists this clone with a few counts. This chain links TRBV7-8 with TRBJ2-5; weak D call: TRBD2 (7 bases). CDR1 and CDR2 from the germline V gene are SGHVS and FQNEAQ. Trimming shortened V by 0 bases and J by 4 bases, and 12 bases separated the two germline ends. The CDR3 covers 15 residues. The CDR3 region has the DNA TGTGCCAGCAGCTTAGCAGGGGGGAGGGGAGAGACCCAGTACTTC. It yields the protein CASSLAGGRGETQYF.

The sample holds a few counts of this clone. This chain links TRBV7-6 with TRBJ2-2, with 8 nucleotides matching TRBD1. The CDR3 length is 16 residues. CDR1 and CDR2 from the germline V gene are SGHVS and FNYEAQ. V lost 5 bases, J lost 8 bases, and 13 bases stayed unmatched. The CDR3 coding sequence is TGTGCCAGCAGCATACATGGACAGGGTAGGTGTGGGGAGCTGTTTTTT. Translation: CASSIHGQGRCGELFF. Full variable domain (outside the CDR3, taken from reference TRBV7-6 and TRBJ2-2): GAGVSQSPRYKVTKRGQDVALRCDPISGHVSLYWYRQALGQGPEFLTYFNYEAQQDKSGLPNDRFSAERPEGSISTLTIQRTEQRDSAMYRCASSIHGQGRCGELFFGEGSRLTVL.

This sequence joins TRBV6-5 and TRBJ1-5; possible D gene TRBD1, 5 bases. Germline CDR1 reads MNHEY; CDR2 reads SVGAGI. The length of the CDR3 is 15 residues. V was cut by 0 bases and J by 7 bases, with 13 bases left in between. CDR3 sequence reads: CASSYSGVARQPQHF. As DNA, the CDR3 is TGTGCCAGCAGTTACTCAGGGGTGGCAAGACAGCCCCAGCATTTT.

The gene calls are TRBV6-6 and TRBJ1-2; the D is unclear. Looked up from germline, CDR1 is MNHNY and CDR2 is SVGAGI (reference sequence). Trimming removed 0 bases from V and 8 bases from J, with 13 bases in between. The CDR3 is 14 amino acids. CDR3 sequence: CASSYSTGGGGYTF. CDR3 coding DNA: TGTGCCAGCAGTTACTCGACGGGTGGCGGAGGCTACACCTTC.

CDR3 bases: TGCGCCAGCAGCTCGACCCCGACTAGCACAGATACGCAGTATTTT. It translates to CASSSTPTSTDTQYF. This chain joins TRBV5-1 and TRBJ2-3, with D unclear. CDR1 and CDR2 from the germline V gene are SGHRS and YFSETQ. Trimming shortened V by 3 bases and J by 0 bases, and 11 bases separated the two germline ends. The CDR3 consists of 15 residues. The full variable domain, with the rest looked up from reference TRBV5-1 and TRBJ2-3, is KAGVTQTPRYLIKTRGQQVTLSCSPISGHRSVSWYQQTPGQGLQFLFEYFSETQRNKGNFPGRFSGRQFSNSRSEMNVSTLELGDSALYLCASSSTPTSTDTQYFGPGTRLTVL.

This clone has a handful of counts. V is TRBV5-4 and J is TRBJ1-3; the D is unclear. The germline CDR1 and CDR2 sequences are SGHNT and YYREEE (reference sequence). Between the trimmed V and J ends, which lost 4 bases and 2 bases, there was a span of 7 bases. This CDR3 has 13 amino acids. The CDR3 reads CASSPEAGNTIYF. CDR3 nucleotides: TGTGCCAGCAGCCCTGAGGCTGGAAACACCATATATTTT.

This clone was seen a handful of times. A junction end diverges from the germline sequence, so it may reflect a read error. This chain uses TRBV6-5 with TRBJ1-2, with 10 nucleotides matching TRBD1. The length of the CDR3 is 15 residues. Germline CDR1 is MNHEY and CDR2 is SVGAGI. The CDR3 protein is CASSYSGTGVPRTIF. The CDR3 region has the DNA TGTGCCAGCAGTTACTCCGGGACAGGGGTACCCCGGACAATCTTC.

This clone was seen a few times. The gene calls are TRBV19 and TRBJ1-5; D is uncertain. Germline V CDR1 and CDR2: LNHDA, SQIVND (reference sequence). This CDR3 spans 12 amino acids. Trimming removed 3 bases at V and 15 bases at J, with 15 bases between. As DNA, the CDR3 is TGTGCCAGTAGTATCGGGTGGGAGGGTCCGCATTTT. Translation: CASSIGWEGPHF.

This clone was found a few times. The genes are TRBV15 and TRBJ2-1; no definite D call. The germline V gene has CDR1 LNHNV and CDR2 YYDKDF (reference sequence). CDR3 length: 13 amino acids. Trimming left V 1 base short and J 6 bases short, with 7 bases between. CDR3 protein: CATSRASLNEQFF. The CDR3 nucleotides read TGTGCCACCAGCAGAGCTAGTCTCAATGAGCAGTTCTTC.

The chain couples TRBV24-1 to TRBJ2-7; D gene uncertain. Germline-derived CDR1 and CDR2 are KGHDR and SFDVKD. The CDR3 covers 15 residues. V shed 4 bases and J shed 0 bases, with 12 bases lying between them. The CDR3 sequence: CATSDPTDGSYEQYF. In DNA form, the CDR3 reads TGTGCCACCAGTGACCCAACAGACGGCTCCTACGAGCAGTACTTC.

This clone was found once. V is TRBV10-3 and J is TRBJ1-5, with D perhaps TRBD1 (5 bases). Germline V gene lookup returns CDR1 ENHRY and CDR2 SYGVKD. CDR3 length equals 13 residues. Trimming removed 7 bases from V and 6 bases from J, with 13 bases in between. The CDR3 protein is CAITGREGQPQHF. In nucleotides, the CDR3 is TGTGCCATCACCGGCAGGGAAGGTCAGCCCCAGCATTTT.

This clone turned up a few times. J is TRBJ2-5 and V is TRBV7-2; possibly TRBD2 for D (5 bases). The V end lost 1 base, the J end lost 6 bases, and 15 bases lay between the germline ends. The germline V gene has CDR1 SGHTA and CDR2 FQGNSA. The CDR3 has 15 residues. The CDR3, as DNA: TGTGCCAGCAGCTTAGAGGCAGCCGGGAAGCAGACCCAGTACTTC. It is translated as CASSLEAAGKQTQYF.

The chain employs TRBV3-1 (or the pseudogene TRBV3-2) and TRBJ2-5; a possible D gene is TRBD2 (5 bases). Germline V CDR1 and CDR2: LGHDT, YNNKEL (reference sequence). Trimming took 1 base from V and 7 from J, leaving 7 bases between them. The CDR3 extends over 12 amino acids. CDR3 sequence (DNA): TGTGCCAGCAGCCAAGTTGAGGGGACCCAGTACTTC. Protein: CASSQVEGTQYF.

The genes are TRBV5-4 and TRBJ2-5; TRBD1 matches at 10 bases. The V segment lost 4 bases and the J segment 5 bases; nucleotides outside the gene matches: 8. CDR3 length equals 15 residues. Per the germline V gene, CDR1 is SGHNT and CDR2 is YYREEE (reference sequence). For the CDR3, the DNA is TGTGCCAGCAGCCCTTCGACAGGGGGCGGTGAGACCCAGTACTTC. Its protein product is CASSPSTGGGETQYF. Complete variable domain (other parts from reference TRBV5-4 and TRBJ2-5): ETGVTQSPTHLIKTRGQQVTLRCSSQSGHNTVSWYQQALGQGPQFIFQYYREEENGRGNFPPRFSGLQFPNYSSELNVNALELDDSALYLCASSPSTGGGETQYFGPGTRLLVL.

The chain combines TRBV19 with TRBJ1-2; TRBD1 aligns across 7 bases. The J segment lost 4 bases and the V segment lost 5 bases, leaving 4 bases of the junction unmatched. CDR3 length equals 13 residues. Germline V gives CDR1 LNHDA, CDR2 SQIVND (reference sequence). The CDR3: CASSPTGPYGYTF. Written as DNA, the CDR3 is TGTGCCAGTAGTCCGACAGGGCCCTATGGCTACACCTTC.

A single count supports this clone. The chain employs TRBV5-1 and TRBJ2-1; 10 nucleotides match TRBD1. After removal of 4 bases from V and 7 bases from J, the junction contained 8 bases not matched to a gene. The CDR3 extends over 15 amino acids. CDR1 is SGHRS and CDR2 is YFSETQ in the germline V gene. The CDR3 DNA is TGCGCCAGCAGCCGGGACAGGGGAAAGGGGAATGAGCAGTTCTTC. Translating it yields CASSRDRGKGNEQFF.

The chain employs TRBV9 and TRBJ2-7; a possible D gene is TRBD1 (5 bases). CDR1 is SGDLS, CDR2 YYNGEE, per germline. The CDR3 runs to 15 residues. The ends were cut back, 3 bases at V and 3 bases at J, with 16 bases in the middle. The CDR3 DNA sequence: TGTGCCAGCAGCGCCAAGGCCCAGGGCGGCTACGAGCAGTACTTC. It codes for CASSAKAQGGYEQYF. Based on the CDR3 plus reference TRBV9 and TRBJ2-7, the full variable domain is DSGVTQTPKHLITATGQRVTLRCSPRSGDLSVYWYQQSLDQGLQFLIQYYNGEERAKGNILERFSAQQFPDLHSELNLSSLELGDSALYFCASSAKAQGGYEQYFGPGTRLTVT.

The chain couples TRBV15 to TRBJ1-3, with TRBD1 as a possible D gene (6 bases). The V gene lost 8 bases and the J gene lost 0 bases, with 14 bases spanning the gap. The CDR3 length is 15 residues. CDR1 LNHNV and CDR2 YYDKDF come from the germline V gene (reference sequence). The CDR3 loop is CATSWGQNSGNTIYF. The CDR3 DNA sequence: TGTGCCACCTCGTGGGGGCAAAACTCTGGAAACACCATATATTTT.

CDR3 sequence: CASSLRQLGGNTIYF. Here the CDR3 DNA reads TGTGCCAGCAGCTTAAGACAGCTTGGTGGAAACACCATATATTTT. This chain links TRBV5-6 with TRBJ1-3; TRBD1 is a possible D gene (5 bases). Germline V gene sequence: CDR1 SGHDT, CDR2 YYEEEE. The CDR3 runs 15 residues. V lost 2 bases and J lost 3, with 12 bases in between.

This clone has more than one count but fewer than ten. The V gene is TRBV4-2, the J gene TRBJ1-6, with D unclear. There are 15 residues in the CDR3. Trimming shortened V by 1 base and J by 3 bases, and 7 bases separated the two germline ends. CDR1 is LGHNA and CDR2 is YNFKEQ in the germline V gene. CDR3 sequence: CASSQVGSYNSPLHF. In DNA form, the CDR3 reads TGTGCCAGCAGCCAAGTAGGGAGCTATAATTCACCCCTCCACTTT.

V gene TRBV19 combines with J gene TRBJ2-7; TRBD2 agrees at 7 bases. Germline CDR1 reads LNHDA; CDR2 reads SQIVND (reference sequence). The CDR3 consists of 15 residues. V gave up 4 bases and J gave up 0 bases; unmatched junction bases: 6. CDR3 in amino acids: CASSTVGGSSYEQYF. The CDR3 DNA follows: TGTGCCAGTAGTACCGTCGGGGGGAGCTCCTACGAGCAGTACTTC.

With respect to this clone: Its ends do not fully match the called genes, so a read error is possible. The chain has TRBV11-2 and TRBJ2-2; TRBD2 aligns across 7 bases. This CDR3 region has 13 residues. Per germline, CDR1 SGHAT and CDR2 FQNNGV. Here the CDR3 DNA reads TGTGCCCGCAGCGGCCGGGGGGCCGGGGAGCTGTTTTTT. It is translated as CARSGRGAGELFF.